This TCR beta chain is from a study of T cells in Graves' hyperthyroidism and ophthalmopathy. From RNA transcripts, TCR beta CDR3 regions were amplified. The TCR CDR3 was amplified in a first-round RT-PCR using the HTBI primer set. TCRdb re-analysed the multiplex PCR reads in MiXCR, keeping a single row per CDR3 protein. The sample has hundreds of thousands of distinct CDR3 sequences; around 13% are singletons. PBMCs were obtained from under 13 ml fresh peripheral blood. The CDR3 is 16 residues long. Germline CDR1 reads MNHNS; CDR2 reads SASEGT. The ends were cut back, 6 bases at V and 6 bases at J, with 21 bases in the middle.

The chain employs TRBV6-1 and TRBJ2-1; TRBD2 is a possible D gene (5 bases). Material for sequencing was blood. The receptor was isolated from a woman in her fifties or sixties with Graves' ophthalmopathy. The CDR3 coding sequence is TGTGCCAGCAGCGACGTTCTGGCGGGTGGCCTCAATGAGCAGTTCTTC. It codes for CASSDVLAGGLNEQFF.